Below, one TCR beta chain is given with its context. In this sample, this clone turned up once. The antigen it recognizes is unknown. Base qualities are not at hand, and no much larger clone is one base apart. This record comes from a study of shared clonotypes between healthy human individuals (dated by TCRdb to 2018 to 2021). In the study overall: The cohort comprised a couple of women and a few men aged 18 to 49 years. For each donor, three plates each were used for CD4 naive and CD4 memory, two plates were used for CD8 naive, and one plate was used for CD8 memory. Blood TCR repertoires of roughly five healthy adults were deeply sequenced to estimate repertoire size and the extent of clonotype sharing between individuals. To increase sequencing depth and limit assay-specific biases, TCR repertoire library preparation and sequencing were carried out by different laboratories using diverse techniques. Leukapheresis yielded between about 0.9 and 9 billion PBMCs per donor.

Using the deep immunoSEQ assay, TCR CDR3 regions were amplified from genomic DNA by multiplex PCR. For each cell subset, the extracted genomic DNA was distributed evenly across all wells of several immunoSEQ 96-well plates, and each plate served as one replicate. For sorted subsets, around 200 ng genomic DNA, equal to some 30,000 T cell genomes, was loaded into each replicate PCR. Purified libraries were measured with a Qubit 3.0 fluorometer, size-checked on a Bioanalyzer 2100, and measured again with the KAPA Library Quantification kit. A separate single-read 150-cycle Illumina NextSeq 550 flow cell was used to sequence each immunoSEQ 96-well plate. On the study's bioinformatics: Because only junctional sequences without quality scores were contained in the immunoSEQ output, filtering matching that applied to full-length reads could not be performed. To assign V/J genes and CDR3, sequences were annotated against IMGT germline references using PyIR, a Python wrapper for IgBLAST v1.9. Any read was removed if the V/J assignment was weak (E-value above 1e-6), the CDR3 was missing, or the read contained stop codons, out-of-frame junctions, or ambiguous translated residues. V3J clonotypes were defined as sequences sharing an identical inferred V gene, J gene, and CDR3 amino acid sequence. Percentage overlap between repertoires was calculated by dividing the number of shared unique clonotypes by the size of the smaller repertoire. Three approaches were used to assess repertoire richness: RTK rarefaction, the Chao1 estimator, and Recon v2.1 estimates of unobserved clonotypes. For all TCRbeta clonotypes obtained by the gDNA method from several donors, generation probabilities were computed with OLGA. TCRdb re-hosts the immuneACCESS table, in-frame sequences only. Its copies lack some clones; in the studies checked, an unresolved V gene accounts for under half of them, and the cause for the rest is not known. The DNA gave D and trimming, while V, J and clone size come from that table. This sample gives around 1,100,000 clones in total; approximately 75% of them show up just once. Over 0.8% of the sample is taken by the ten largest.

Donors were healthy HIV-negative adults with no recently reported acute infections or vaccinations. All donors were Caucasian adults living in Nashville, Tennessee, USA. CD4+ T cells were enriched through magnetic negative selection, after which naive cells were positively selected on CD45RA and the remaining negative fraction served as the memory subset. After blood collection by leukapheresis, PBMCs were isolated using Ficoll-Histopaque density gradient centrifugation and then cryopreserved in the vapor phase of liquid nitrogen. Analytical flow cytometry was used to check the purity and quantity of each magnetically sorted T cell population. Genomic DNA was isolated from each sorted fraction and quantified by UV absorbance on a Nanodrop 2000c. Summary of the overall study and its limitations: Pairwise subsampling indicated that sequencing depth was expected to affect the degree of clonotype sharing among donors. Sampling was restricted to blood, and TCR repertoires in tissue are likely to differ from TCR repertoires in blood. Across a few donors, approximately 4.9% of naive CD4, roughly 3.5% of naive CD8, 2% to 2.5% of memory CD4, and under 0.45% of memory CD8 clonotypes were shared. Compared with non-shared clonotypes, the clonotypes found in all four sorted-subset donors had higher generation probabilities. Larger estimated clonotype richness was generally found for naive subsets than for memory subsets. Even with the large sequencing depth, rarefaction of the sorted-subset datasets indicated that sequencing was incomplete. The small number of donors limited the genetic and exposure-history diversity represented.

Compared with germline, V lacks 8 bases and J lacks 5 bases; bases without a gene match: 11. The CDR3 covers 14 residues, taking in both the cysteine and the phenylalanine. The retained sequence is limited to the CDR3, 42 bases, with the frame set at the first base. Via the germline V gene, CDR1 is MNHNS and CDR2 SASEGT. The V gene is TRBV6-1 and the J gene is TRBJ2-5, with 7 bases aligning to TRBD2. The sequence was collected from a man between 18 and 29 years old in good health. Some clones in this sample may be carry-over from other donors' samples. Material: memory CD4+ T cells from PBMCs. Sample cell subset or site, as interpreted from the label and publication: CD45RA-negative fraction. The CDR3 region: CASSGGSDWETQYF. The DNA reads TGTGCCAGCTCGGGCGGGAGTGATTGGGAGACCCAGTACTTC.